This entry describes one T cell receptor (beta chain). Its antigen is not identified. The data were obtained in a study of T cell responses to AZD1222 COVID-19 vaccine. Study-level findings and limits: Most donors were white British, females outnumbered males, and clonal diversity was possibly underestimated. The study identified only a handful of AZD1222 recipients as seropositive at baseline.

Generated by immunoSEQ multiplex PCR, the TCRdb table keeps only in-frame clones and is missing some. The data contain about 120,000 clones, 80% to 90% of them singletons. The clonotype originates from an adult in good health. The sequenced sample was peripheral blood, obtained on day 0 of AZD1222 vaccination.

CDR3 sequence: CASSQTSGTSGSDTQYF. DNA of the CDR3: TGCGCCAGCAGCCAAACCTCCGGGACTAGCGGCTCAGATACGCAGTATTTT. The V and J genes are TRBV4-1 and TRBJ2-3; 11 nucleotides match TRBD2. The germline V gene encodes CDR1 MGHRA and CDR2 YSYEKL. This CDR3 is 17 amino acids long. V trimming: 2 bases; J trimming: 4 bases; junction bases outside the gene matches: 8.